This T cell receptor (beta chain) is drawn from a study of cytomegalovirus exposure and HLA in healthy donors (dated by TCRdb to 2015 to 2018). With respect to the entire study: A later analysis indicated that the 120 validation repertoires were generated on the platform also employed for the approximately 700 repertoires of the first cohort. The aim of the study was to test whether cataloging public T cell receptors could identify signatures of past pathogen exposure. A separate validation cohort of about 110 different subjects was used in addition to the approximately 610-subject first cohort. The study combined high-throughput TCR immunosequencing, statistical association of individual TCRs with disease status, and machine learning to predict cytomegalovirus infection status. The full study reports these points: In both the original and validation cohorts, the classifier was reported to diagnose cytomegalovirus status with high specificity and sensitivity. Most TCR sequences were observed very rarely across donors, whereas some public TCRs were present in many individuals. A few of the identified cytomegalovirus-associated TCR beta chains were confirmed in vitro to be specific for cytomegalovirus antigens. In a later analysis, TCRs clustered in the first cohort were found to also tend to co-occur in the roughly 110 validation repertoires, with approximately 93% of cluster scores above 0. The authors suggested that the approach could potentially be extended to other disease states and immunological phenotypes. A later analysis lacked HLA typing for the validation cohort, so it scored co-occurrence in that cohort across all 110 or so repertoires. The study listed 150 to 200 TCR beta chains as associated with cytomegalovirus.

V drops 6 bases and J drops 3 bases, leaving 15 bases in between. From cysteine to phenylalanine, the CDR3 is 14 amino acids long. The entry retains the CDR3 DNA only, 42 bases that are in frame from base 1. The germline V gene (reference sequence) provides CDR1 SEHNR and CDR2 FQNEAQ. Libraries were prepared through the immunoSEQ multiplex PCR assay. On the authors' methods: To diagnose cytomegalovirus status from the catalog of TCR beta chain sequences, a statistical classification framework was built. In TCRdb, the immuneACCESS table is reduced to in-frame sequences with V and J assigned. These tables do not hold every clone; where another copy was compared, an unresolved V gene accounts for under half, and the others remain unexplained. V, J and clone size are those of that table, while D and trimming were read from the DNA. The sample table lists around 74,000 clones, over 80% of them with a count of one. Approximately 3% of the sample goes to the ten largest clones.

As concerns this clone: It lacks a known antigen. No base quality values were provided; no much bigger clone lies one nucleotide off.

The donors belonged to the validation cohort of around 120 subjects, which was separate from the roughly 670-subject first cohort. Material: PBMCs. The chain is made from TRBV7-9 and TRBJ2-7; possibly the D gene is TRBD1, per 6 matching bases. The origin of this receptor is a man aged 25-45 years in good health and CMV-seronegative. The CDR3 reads CASSPGHTNYEQYF. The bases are TGTGCCAGCAGTCCGGGACACACAAACTACGAGCAGTACTTC.